This TCR beta chain emerged from a study of cytomegalovirus exposure and HLA in healthy donors. In the study overall: As released early, the data held about 85 million unique TCRs from HLA-typed donors. Regarding the study as a whole: Versus the roughly 670-donor mean, an Asian-associated ancestry cluster reportedly showed fewer N-insertions in a later analysis. Reportedly, diagnosis of cytomegalovirus status by the classifier showed high specificity and sensitivity.

To note about this clone: Antigen: not known.

The study ran its PCR with 60 Vbeta and 13 Jbeta primers. As originally analysed: Approximately 11 million shared chains were among around 78 million unique TCR beta chains counted in a later analysis. Sequenced by immunoSEQ multiplex PCR; TCRdb stores in-frame clones only, minus some. V, J and clone size are those of that table, while D and trimming were read from the DNA. The sample records fewer than 90,000 clones, roughly 80% being singletons. Looked up from germline, CDR1 is SGHRS and CDR2 is YFSETQ. The CDR3 has 15 amino acids. With V trimmed by 2 bases and J by 4 bases, 7 bases remained unmatched.

The chain joins TRBV5-1 to TRBJ1-2; TRBD1 agrees at 8 bases. Material: PBMCs. This sequence was found in a man aged 25 to 45 in good health and CMV-seronegative. CDR3 region: CASSLTTGDAYGYTF. As DNA, the CDR3 is TGCGCCAGCAGCTTAACGACAGGGGACGCCTATGGCTACACCTTC.